The T cell receptor beta chain under discussion was sequenced for a study of blood T cell repertoires in COVID-19. Study at large: Researchers got acute and convalescent COVID-19 samples from the United States, Italy and Spain. Sample material is recorded as cDNA or gDNA derived from T cells, B-cell-depleted T cells, or PBMCs.

V trimming: 4 bases; J trimming: 3 bases; junction bases outside the gene matches: 3. The CDR3 spans 13 residues. Germline CDR1 SGHDT, CDR2 YYEEEE. In the original analysis: Nucleated cell counts were estimated from reference gene primer amplification. The assay was immunoSEQ multiplex PCR, and TCRdb's table has in-frame clones only and misses some. V, J and clone size were drawn from that table, and D and trimming were deduced from the DNA. The table has approximately 210,000 clones, 70% to 90% seen once. This chain connects TRBV5-6 to TRBJ1-1; 7 positions agree with TRBD1. The sequenced material came from peripheral blood. This receptor was taken from a woman aged 40 to 55 with acute or convalescent COVID-19. CDR3 region: CASSGDSYTEAFF. The DNA of the CDR3 is TGTGCCAGCAGCGGGGACAGCTACACTGAAGCTTTCTTT.